The 6 T cell receptor beta chains in this list originate from one sample, sequenced in a study of blood T cells in healthy people across ages. Primers used in a second PCR of roughly 7 to 12 cycles were a sample-barcoded 5' primer and a J-beta primer mix. TCRdb re-called the 5' RACE reads through MiXCR, storing one row per CDR3 protein. Of over 700,000 distinct CDR3 sequences listed, around 25% are singletons. These sequences were also reported in another study, on T cells of mothers and their children.

What was sequenced was blood. All receptors come from a boy aged 5 to 17 in good health.

This clonotype showed up just a few times. CDR3 amino acids: CASSLTEGTEAFF. The CDR3 coding sequence is TGTGCCAGCAGCTTGACCGAGGGCACTGAAGCTTTCTTT. The J gene is TRBJ1-1, the V gene TRBV5-6, with D hard to call. V lost 1 base and J lost 4, with 8 bases in between. The CDR3 has 13 amino acids. The germline V gene has CDR1 SGHDT and CDR2 YYEEEE.

This chain joins TRBV12-3 or TRBV12-4 and TRBJ2-2; 7 bases align to TRBD1. The trim removed 6 bases at V and 2 bases at J, leaving 6 bases unmatched. The CDR3 has 15 amino acids. The CDR3 nucleotides are TGTGCCAGCAGAGCGACAGGGATTAACACCGGGGAGCTGTTTTTT. Residues: CASRATGINTGELFF.

The chain carries TRBV7-8 and TRBJ2-1; D remains ambiguous. The CDR3 consists of 12 residues. The V gene's germline CDR1 is SGHVS and CDR2 FQNEAQ. Trimming cost V 6 bases and J 5 bases, with 8 bases left between them. DNA of the CDR3: TGTGCCAGCAGTTACCGGGACAATGAGCAGTTCTTC. It specifies CASSYRDNEQFF.

V is TRBV29-1 and J is TRBJ2-3, with D perhaps assigned TRBD1 or TRBD2 (5 bases each). The CDR3 contains 14 residues. The V gene lost 2 bases and the J gene lost 3 bases, with 12 bases spanning the gap. From germline, CDR1 is SQVTM and CDR2 ANQGSEA. The CDR3 DNA reads as TGCAGCGTTGAACAGGGTTCGGGGACAGATACGCAGTATTTT. It translates to CSVEQGSGTDTQYF.

The chain combines TRBV7-3 with TRBJ2-5, with a possible D match to TRBD2 (5 bases). CDR1 SGHTA and CDR2 FQGTGA come from the germline V gene. The CDR3 covers 14 residues. V was trimmed by 2 bases and J by 3 bases, leaving 10 bases between them. The CDR3 sequence: CASSLSTNEETQYF. The CDR3 coding sequence is TGTGCCAGCAGCTTATCGACTAACGAAGAGACCCAGTACTTC.

The chain links TRBV7-2 to TRBJ2-5; a possible D gene is TRBD2 (6 bases). The DNA end lines up better with TRBJ2-7; the J call may be wrong. The length of the CDR3 is 14 residues. Germline lookup yields CDR1 SGHTA and CDR2 FQGNSA. The CDR3 here is CASSPRRGSYEQYF. The CDR3 DNA is TGTGCCAGCAGCCCCCGGAGGGGCTCCTACGAGCAGTACTTC.